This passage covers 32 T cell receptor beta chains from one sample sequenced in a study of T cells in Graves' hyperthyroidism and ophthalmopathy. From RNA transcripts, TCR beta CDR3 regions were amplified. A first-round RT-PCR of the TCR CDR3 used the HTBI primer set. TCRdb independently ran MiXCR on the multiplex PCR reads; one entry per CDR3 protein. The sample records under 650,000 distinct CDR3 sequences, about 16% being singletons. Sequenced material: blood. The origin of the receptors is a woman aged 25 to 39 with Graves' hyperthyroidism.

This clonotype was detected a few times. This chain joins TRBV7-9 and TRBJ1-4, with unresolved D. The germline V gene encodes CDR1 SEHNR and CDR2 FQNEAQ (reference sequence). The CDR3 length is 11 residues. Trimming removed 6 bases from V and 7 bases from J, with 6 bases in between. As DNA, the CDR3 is TGTGCCAGCAGTAAGAGTGAAAAACTGTTTTTT. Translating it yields CASSKSEKLFF.

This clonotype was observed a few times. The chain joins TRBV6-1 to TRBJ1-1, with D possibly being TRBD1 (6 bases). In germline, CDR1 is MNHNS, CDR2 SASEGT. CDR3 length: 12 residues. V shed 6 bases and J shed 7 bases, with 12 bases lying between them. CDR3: CASSPGADEAFF. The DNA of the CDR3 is TGTGCCAGCAGCCCAGGGGCCGATGAAGCTTTCTTT.

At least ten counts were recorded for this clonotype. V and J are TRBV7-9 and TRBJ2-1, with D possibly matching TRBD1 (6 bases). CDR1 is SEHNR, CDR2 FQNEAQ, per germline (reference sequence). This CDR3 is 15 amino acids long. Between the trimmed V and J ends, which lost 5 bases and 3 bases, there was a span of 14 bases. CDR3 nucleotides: TGTGCCAGCAGCCTAGGGGGATCCCGCTACAATGAGCAGTTCTTC. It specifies CASSLGGSRYNEQFF.

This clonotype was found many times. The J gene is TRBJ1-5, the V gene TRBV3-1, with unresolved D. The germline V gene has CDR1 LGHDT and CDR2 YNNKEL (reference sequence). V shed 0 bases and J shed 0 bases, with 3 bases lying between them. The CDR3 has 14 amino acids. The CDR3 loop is CASSQDYSNQPQHF. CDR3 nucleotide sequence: TGTGCCAGCAGCCAAGATTATAGCAATCAGCCCCAGCATTTT.

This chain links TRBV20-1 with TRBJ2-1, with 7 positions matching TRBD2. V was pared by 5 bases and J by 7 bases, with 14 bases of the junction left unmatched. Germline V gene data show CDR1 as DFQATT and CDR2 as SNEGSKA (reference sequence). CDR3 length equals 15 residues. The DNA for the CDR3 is TGCAGTGCTTTAGAGGGACGGGAGGTCGGGAATGAGCAGTTCTTC. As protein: CSALEGREVGNEQFF.

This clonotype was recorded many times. The CDR3 spells CAWSVASGGEQFF. CDR3 nucleotides: TGTGCCTGGAGTGTAGCTAGCGGGGGGGAGCAGTTCTTC. V and J are TRBV30 and TRBJ2-1, with TRBD2 matching over 11 bases. Germline lookup yields CDR1 GTSNPN and CDR2 SVGIG (reference sequence). This CDR3 has 13 amino acids. With 0 bases clipped from V and 10 bases from J, the junction kept 2 bases outside the gene matches.

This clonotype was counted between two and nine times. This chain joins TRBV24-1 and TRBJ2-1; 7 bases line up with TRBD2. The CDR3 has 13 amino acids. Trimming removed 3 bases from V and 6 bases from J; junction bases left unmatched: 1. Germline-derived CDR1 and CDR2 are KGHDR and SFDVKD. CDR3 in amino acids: CATSDRTSNEQFF. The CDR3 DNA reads TGTGCCACCAGTGATCGGACTAGCAATGAGCAGTTCTTC.

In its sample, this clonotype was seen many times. The CDR3 is CASSLRLDSYEQYF. CDR3 DNA: TGTGCCAGCAGTTTGAGACTAGACTCCTACGAGCAGTACTTC. V and J are TRBV27 and TRBJ2-7; tentative D call: TRBD2 (6 bases). There are 14 residues in the CDR3. V was cut by 3 bases and J by 0 bases, with 9 bases left in between. Germline values: CDR1 MNHEY, CDR2 SMNVEV (reference sequence).

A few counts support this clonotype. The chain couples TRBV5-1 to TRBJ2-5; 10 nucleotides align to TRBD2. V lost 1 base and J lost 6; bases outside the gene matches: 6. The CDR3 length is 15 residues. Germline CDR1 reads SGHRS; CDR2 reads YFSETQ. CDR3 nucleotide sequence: TGCGCCAGCAGCTTGACTAGCGGGGAGGATAAGACCCAGTACTTC. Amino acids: CASSLTSGEDKTQYF.

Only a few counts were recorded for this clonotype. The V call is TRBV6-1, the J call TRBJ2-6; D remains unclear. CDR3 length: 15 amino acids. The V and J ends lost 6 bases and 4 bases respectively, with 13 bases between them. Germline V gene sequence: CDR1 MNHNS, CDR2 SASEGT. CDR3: CASSYTASGANVLTF. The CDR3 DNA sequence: TGTGCCAGCAGCTATACAGCGTCAGGGGCCAACGTCCTGACTTTC.

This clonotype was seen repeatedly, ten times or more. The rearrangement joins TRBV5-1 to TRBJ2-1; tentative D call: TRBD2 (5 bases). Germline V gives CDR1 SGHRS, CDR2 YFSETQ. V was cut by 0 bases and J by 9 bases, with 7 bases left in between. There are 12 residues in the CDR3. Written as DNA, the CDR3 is TGCGCCAGCAGCTTGGGGCGGGTTGAGCAGTTCTTC. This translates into CASSLGRVEQFF.

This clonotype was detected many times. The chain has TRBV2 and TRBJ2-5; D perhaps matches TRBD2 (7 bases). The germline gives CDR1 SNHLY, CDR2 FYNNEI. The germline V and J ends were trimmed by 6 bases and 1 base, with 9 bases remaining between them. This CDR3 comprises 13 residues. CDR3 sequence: CASRGGPQETQYF. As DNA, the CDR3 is TGTGCCAGCAGGGGGGGGCCCCAAGAGACCCAGTACTTC.

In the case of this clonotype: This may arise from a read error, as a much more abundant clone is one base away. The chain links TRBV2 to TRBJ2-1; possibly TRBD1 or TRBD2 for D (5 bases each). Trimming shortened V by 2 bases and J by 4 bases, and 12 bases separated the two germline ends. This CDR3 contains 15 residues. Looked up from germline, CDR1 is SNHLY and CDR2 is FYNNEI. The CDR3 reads CASSESRGRYNEQFF. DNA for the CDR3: TGTGCCAGCAGTGAAAGCCGGGGACGTTACAATGAGCAGTTCTTC. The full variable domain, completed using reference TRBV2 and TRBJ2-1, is EPEVTQTPSHQVTQMGQEVILRCVPISNHLYFYWYRQILGQKVEFLVSFYNNEISEKSEIFDDQFSVERPDGSNFTLKIRSTKLEDSAMYFCASSESRGRYNEQFFGPGTRLTVL.

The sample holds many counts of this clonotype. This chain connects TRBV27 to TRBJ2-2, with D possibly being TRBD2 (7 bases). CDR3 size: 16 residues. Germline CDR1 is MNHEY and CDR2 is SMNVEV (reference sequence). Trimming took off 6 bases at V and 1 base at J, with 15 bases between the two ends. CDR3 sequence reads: CASSKGGGRNTGELFF. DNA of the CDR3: TGTGCCAGCAGCAAGGGGGGCGGGAGGAACACCGGGGAGCTGTTTTTT.

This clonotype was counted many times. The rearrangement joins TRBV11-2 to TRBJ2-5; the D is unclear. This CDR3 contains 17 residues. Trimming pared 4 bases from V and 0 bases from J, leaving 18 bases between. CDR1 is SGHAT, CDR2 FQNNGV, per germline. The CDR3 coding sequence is TGTGCCAGCAGCTCTCGAGATCCGCTGGCGTACCAAGAGACCCAGTACTTC. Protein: CASSSRDPLAYQETQYF.

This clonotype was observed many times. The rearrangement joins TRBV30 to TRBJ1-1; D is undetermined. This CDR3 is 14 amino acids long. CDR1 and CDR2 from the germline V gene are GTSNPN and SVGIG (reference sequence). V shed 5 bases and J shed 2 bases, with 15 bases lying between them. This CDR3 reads CAWDRGWRNTEAFF. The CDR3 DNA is TGTGCCTGGGATAGAGGTTGGAGAAACACTGAAGCTTTCTTT. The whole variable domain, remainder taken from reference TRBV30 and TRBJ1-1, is SQTIHQWPATLVQPVGSPLSLECTVEGTSNPNLYWYRQAAGRGLQLLFYSVGIGQISSEVPQNLSASRPQDRQFILSSKKLLLSDSGFYLCAWDRGWRNTEAFFGQGTRLTVV.

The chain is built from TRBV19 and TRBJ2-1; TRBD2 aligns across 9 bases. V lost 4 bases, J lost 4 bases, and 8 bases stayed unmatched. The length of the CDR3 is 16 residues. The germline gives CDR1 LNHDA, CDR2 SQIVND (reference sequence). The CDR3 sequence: CASSTGTSISYNEQFF. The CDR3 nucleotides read TGTGCCAGTAGTACCGGGACTAGCATCAGTTACAATGAGCAGTTCTTC. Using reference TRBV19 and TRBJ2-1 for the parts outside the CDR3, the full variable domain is DGGITQSPKYLFRKEGQNVTLSCEQNLNHDAMYWYRQDPGQGLRLIYYSQIVNDFQKGDIAEGYSVSREKKESFPLTVTSAQKNPTAFYLCASSTGTSISYNEQFFGPGTRLTVL.

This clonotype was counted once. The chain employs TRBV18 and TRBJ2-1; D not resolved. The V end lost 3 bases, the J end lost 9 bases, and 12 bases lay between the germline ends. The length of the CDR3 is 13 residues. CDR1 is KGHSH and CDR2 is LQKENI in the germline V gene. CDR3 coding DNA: TGTGCCAGCTCACCGTGGGCCGCAGGTGAGCAGTTCTTC. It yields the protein CASSPWAAGEQFF.

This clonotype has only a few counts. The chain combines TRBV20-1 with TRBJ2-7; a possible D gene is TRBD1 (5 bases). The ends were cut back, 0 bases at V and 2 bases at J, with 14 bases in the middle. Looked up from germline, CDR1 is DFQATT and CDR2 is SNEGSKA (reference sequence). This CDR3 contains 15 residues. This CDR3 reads CSAREPQGRPYEQYF. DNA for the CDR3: TGCAGTGCTAGAGAACCCCAGGGCCGTCCCTACGAGCAGTACTTC.

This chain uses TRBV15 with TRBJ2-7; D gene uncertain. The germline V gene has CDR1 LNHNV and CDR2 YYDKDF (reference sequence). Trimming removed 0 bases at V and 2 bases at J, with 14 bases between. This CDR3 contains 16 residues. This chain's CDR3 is CATSRDHERPPYEQYF. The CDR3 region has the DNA TGTGCCACCAGCAGAGACCACGAAAGGCCACCCTACGAGCAGTACTTC.

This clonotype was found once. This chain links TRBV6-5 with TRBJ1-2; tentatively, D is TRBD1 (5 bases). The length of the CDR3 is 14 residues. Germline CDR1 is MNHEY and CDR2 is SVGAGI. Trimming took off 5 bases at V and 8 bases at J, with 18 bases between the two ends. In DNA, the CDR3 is TGTGCCAGCAGTAATCGACAGTATAGAGGGGGCTACACCTTC. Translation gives CASSNRQYRGGYTF.

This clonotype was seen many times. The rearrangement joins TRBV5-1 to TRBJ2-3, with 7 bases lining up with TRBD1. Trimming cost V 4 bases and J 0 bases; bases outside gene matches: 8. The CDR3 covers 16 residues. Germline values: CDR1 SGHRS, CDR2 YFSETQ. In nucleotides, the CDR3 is TGCGCCAGCAGCCCGAGGTGGGACAGAAGCACAGATACGCAGTATTTT. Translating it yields CASSPRWDRSTDTQYF.

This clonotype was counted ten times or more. The CDR3 protein is CASRTDSNNEKLFF. For the CDR3, the DNA is TGTGCCAGTAGAACAGACAGCAATAATGAAAAACTGTTTTTT. V gene TRBV2 combines with J gene TRBJ1-4, with a possible D match to TRBD1 (5 bases). The CDR3 runs 14 residues. V lost 9 bases and J lost 4, with 15 bases in between. Germline CDR1 is SNHLY and CDR2 is FYNNEI. The full variable domain, completed using reference TRBV2 and TRBJ1-4, is EPEVTQTPSHQVTQMGQEVILRCVPISNHLYFYWYRQILGQKVEFLVSFYNNEISEKSEIFDDQFSVERPDGSNFTLKIRSTKLEDSAMYFCASRTDSNNEKLFFGSGTQLSVL.

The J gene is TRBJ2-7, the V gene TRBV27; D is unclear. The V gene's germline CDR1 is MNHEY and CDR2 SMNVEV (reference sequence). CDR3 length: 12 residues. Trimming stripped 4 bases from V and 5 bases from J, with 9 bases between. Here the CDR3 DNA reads TGTGCCAGCAGTTCCCCCTTCGACGAGCAGTACTTC. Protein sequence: CASSSPFDEQYF.

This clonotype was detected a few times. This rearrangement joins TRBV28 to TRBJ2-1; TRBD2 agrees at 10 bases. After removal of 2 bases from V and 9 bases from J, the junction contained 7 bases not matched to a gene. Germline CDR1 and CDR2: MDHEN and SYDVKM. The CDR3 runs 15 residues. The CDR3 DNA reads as TGTGCCAGCAGTTTACTAGCGGGAGAAATAACTGAGCAGTTCTTC. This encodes CASSLLAGEITEQFF. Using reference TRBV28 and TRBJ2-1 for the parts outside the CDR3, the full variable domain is DVKVTQSSRYLVKRTGEKVFLECVQDMDHENMFWYRQDPGLGLRLIYFSYDVKMKEKGDIPEGYSVSREKKERFSLILESASTNQTSMYLCASSLLAGEITEQFFGPGTRLTVL.

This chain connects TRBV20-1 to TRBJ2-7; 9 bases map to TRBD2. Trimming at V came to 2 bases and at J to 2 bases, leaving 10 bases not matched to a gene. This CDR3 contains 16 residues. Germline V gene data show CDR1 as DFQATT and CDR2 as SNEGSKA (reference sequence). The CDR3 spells CSARSYRTSATYEQYF. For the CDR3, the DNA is TGCAGTGCTAGAAGCTACCGGACTAGCGCGACCTACGAGCAGTACTTC.

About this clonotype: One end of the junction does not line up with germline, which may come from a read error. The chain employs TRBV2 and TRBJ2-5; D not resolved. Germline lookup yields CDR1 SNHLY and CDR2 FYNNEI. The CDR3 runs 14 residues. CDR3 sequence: CASSQQVTTETQYF. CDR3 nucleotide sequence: TGCGCCAGCAGCCAGCAGGTGACAACTGAGACCCAGTACTTC.

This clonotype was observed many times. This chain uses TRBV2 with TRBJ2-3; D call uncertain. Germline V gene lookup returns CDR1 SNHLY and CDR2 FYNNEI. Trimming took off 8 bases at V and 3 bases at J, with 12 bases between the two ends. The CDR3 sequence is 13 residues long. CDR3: CASLPGGTDTQYF. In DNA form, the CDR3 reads TGTGCCAGCTTACCGGGCGGTACAGATACGCAGTATTTT.

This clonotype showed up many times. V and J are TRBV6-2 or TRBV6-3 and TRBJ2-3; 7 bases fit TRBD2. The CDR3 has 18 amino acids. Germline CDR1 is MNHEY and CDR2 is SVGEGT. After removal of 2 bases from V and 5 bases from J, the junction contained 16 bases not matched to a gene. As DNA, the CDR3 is TGTGCCAGCAGTTACCTAGGAGGGACTATCCAGAAAAGAGATACGCAGTATTTT. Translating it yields CASSYLGGTIQKRDTQYF.

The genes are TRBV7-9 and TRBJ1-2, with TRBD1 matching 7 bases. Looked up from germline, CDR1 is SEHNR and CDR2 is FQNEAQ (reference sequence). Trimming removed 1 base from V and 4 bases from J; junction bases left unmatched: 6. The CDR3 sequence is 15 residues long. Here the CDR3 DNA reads TGTGCCAGCAGCTTAGAGGACAGGAACTCCTATGGCTACACCTTC. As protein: CASSLEDRNSYGYTF.

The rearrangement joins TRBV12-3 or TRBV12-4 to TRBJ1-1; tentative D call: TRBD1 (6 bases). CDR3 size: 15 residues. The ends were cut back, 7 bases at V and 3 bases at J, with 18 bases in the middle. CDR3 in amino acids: CASTLRVGGDTEAFF. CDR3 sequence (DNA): TGTGCCAGCACCCTAAGGGTAGGGGGGGACACTGAAGCTTTCTTT.

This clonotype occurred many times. In DNA, the CDR3 is TGTGCCAGCAGCCCCCCTTGGCAGCCCCAGCATTTT. Translating it yields CASSPPWQPQHF. This chain uses TRBV7-2 with TRBJ1-5; D is undetermined. This CDR3 contains 12 residues. The ends were cut back, 5 bases at V and 7 bases at J, with 9 bases in the middle. Per germline, CDR1 SGHTA and CDR2 FQGNSA.